Listed here are 19 T cell receptor beta chains from one sample, sequenced in a study of blood T cell repertoires in COVID-19. The repertoire was sequenced with immunoSEQ multiplex PCR; TCRdb's copy has only in-frame clones and lacks some. This sample yields more than 150,000 clones, of which roughly four fifths are seen a single time; 9% to 15% belongs to the top ten. Input material: peripheral blood. The receptors were gathered from a woman of 80 years or more with COVID-19, enrolled during active disease.

This chain connects TRBV6-5 to TRBJ2-7; D possibly corresponds to TRBD2 (6 bases). The CDR3 is made up of 15 amino acids. The V end was cut by 4 bases, the J end by 0 bases, with 13 bases between. The germline gives CDR1 MNHEY, CDR2 SVGAGI. The CDR3 is CASSSPGLNSYEQYF. The DNA of the CDR3 is TGTGCCAGCAGTTCCCCGGGACTCAACTCCTACGAGCAGTACTTC.

The rearrangement joins TRBV2 to TRBJ1-2; possible D gene TRBD1, 6 bases. V lost 3 bases and J 8 bases, leaving 16 bases between the germline ends. The CDR3 has 14 residues. The V gene's germline CDR1 is SNHLY and CDR2 FYNNEI. CDR3 DNA: TGTGCCAGCAGTGACCCGGGGCAGGGGAAAGGCTACACCTTC. It codes for CASSDPGQGKGYTF.

This clone was seen just once. This chain connects TRBV4-3 to TRBJ1-2, with TRBD1 identical over 8 bases. Germline values: CDR1 LGHNA, CDR2 YSLEER. The V gene end was trimmed by 1 base and the J gene end by 5 bases; junction bases not matched to a gene: 12. The CDR3 covers 17 residues. CDR3 region: CASSQGTGTGRAYGYTF. In nucleotides, the CDR3 is TGCGCCAGCAGCCAAGGAACCGGGACAGGACGGGCATATGGCTACACCTTC.

The rearrangement uses TRBV6-2 or TRBV6-3 and TRBJ1-1; D gene uncertain. CDR1 and CDR2 from the germline V gene are MNHEY and SVGEGT. The V end was cut by 2 bases, the J end by 3 bases, with 7 bases between. This CDR3 is 13 amino acids long. CDR3 nucleotides: TGTGCCAGCAGTTACGCGTCCTACACTGAAGCTTTCTTT. This sequence encodes CASSYASYTEAFF.

The V gene is TRBV5-1, the J gene TRBJ2-1, with TRBD2 identical over 13 bases. Per the germline V gene, CDR1 is SGHRS and CDR2 is YFSETQ. This CDR3 region has 18 residues. The V segment lost 2 bases and the J segment 4 bases; nucleotides outside the gene matches: 9. The CDR3 sequence is CASSLETSGRTGYNEQFF. CDR3 nucleotide sequence: TGCGCCAGCAGCTTAGAGACTAGCGGGAGGACCGGGTACAATGAGCAGTTCTTC. Combining the CDR3 with reference TRBV5-1 and TRBJ2-1 gives the whole variable domain KAGVTQTPRYLIKTRGQQVTLSCSPISGHRSVSWYQQTPGQGLQFLFEYFSETQRNKGNFPGRFSGRQFSNSRSEMNVSTLELGDSALYLCASSLETSGRTGYNEQFFGPGTRLTVL.

This clone has only a few counts. The CDR3 region has the DNA TGTGCCAGCAGCTTGGCCAACCTAGCGGGAGTGCAGTTCTTC. Its translation is CASSLANLAGVQFF. This chain uses TRBV5-6 with TRBJ2-1; 10 nucleotides agree with TRBD2. From germline, CDR1 is SGHDT and CDR2 YYEEEE. J gave up 12 bases and V 0 bases, and 6 bases lay outside the gene matches. The CDR3 is 14 residues long.

The sample holds one count of this clone. This rearrangement joins TRBV11-2 to TRBJ1-6; the D is unclear. The CDR3 runs to 13 residues. Trimming removed 1 base at V and 11 bases at J, with 9 bases between. CDR1 is SGHAT, CDR2 FQNNGV, per germline. CDR3 nucleotides: TGTGCCAGCAGCTTAGGTCGGGTGCCACCCCTCCACTTT. Translation: CASSLGRVPPLHF. The whole variable domain, remainder taken from reference TRBV11-2 and TRBJ1-6, is EAGVAQSPRYKIIEKRQSVAFWCNPISGHATLYWYQQILGQGPKLLIQFQNNGVVDDSQLPKDRFSAERLKGVDSTLKIQPAKLEDSAVYLCASSLGRVPPLHFGNGTRLTVT.

The CDR3 bases are TGTGCCAGCAGCCTGTGGACAGGGACTACAACTAATGAAAAACTGTTTTTT. The encoded protein is CASSLWTGTTTNEKLFF. V usage is TRBV14 and J usage is TRBJ1-4; 8 bases fit TRBD1. CDR3 length: 17 residues. Trimming took 4 bases from V and 0 from J; bases not matched to a gene: 7. Germline lookup yields CDR1 SGHDN and CDR2 FVKESK.

This clone was seen a few times. The V call is TRBV9, the J call TRBJ2-2; 8 bases line up with TRBD1. CDR1 SGDLS and CDR2 YYNGEE come from the germline V gene. CDR3 length equals 17 residues. Unmatched junction bases numbered 8, after V lost 1 base and J lost 3 bases. Written as DNA, the CDR3 is TGTGCCAGCAGCGTATCTCGGACAGGGTGGTACACCGGGGAGCTGTTTTTT. It encodes CASSVSRTGWYTGELFF.

The chain uses TRBV5-1 and TRBJ1-2, with D maybe TRBD1 (5 bases). V was clipped by 4 bases and J by 4 bases, with 17 bases between them. Germline V gives CDR1 SGHRS, CDR2 YFSETQ. The CDR3 contains 15 residues. CDR3 protein: CASSPAGPPTYGYTF. CDR3 nucleotide sequence: TGCGCCAGCAGCCCCGCGGGACCCCCGACCTATGGCTACACCTTC. The full variable domain, rest sourced from reference TRBV5-1 and TRBJ1-2, is KAGVTQTPRYLIKTRGQQVTLSCSPISGHRSVSWYQQTPGQGLQFLFEYFSETQRNKGNFPGRFSGRQFSNSRSEMNVSTLELGDSALYLCASSPAGPPTYGYTFGSGTRLTVV.

CDR3 in amino acids: CASSLVRSSGNTIYF. CDR3 nucleotide sequence: TGTGCCAGCAGCTTGGTGCGGAGCTCTGGAAACACCATATATTTT. This chain connects TRBV5-5 to TRBJ1-3; D is unclear. Trimming removed 0 bases from V and 0 bases from J, with 7 bases in between. Germline values: CDR1 SGHKS, CDR2 YYEKEE (reference sequence). The CDR3 length is 15 residues.

The chain joins TRBV19 to TRBJ1-2; tentatively, D is TRBD1 (5 bases). Germline values: CDR1 LNHDA, CDR2 SQIVND (reference sequence). The CDR3 runs to 14 residues. Trimming left V 1 base short and J 1 base short, with 7 bases between. CDR3 coding DNA: TGTGCCAGTAGTATAGGTGGACATAACTATGGCTACACCTTC. It specifies CASSIGGHNYGYTF.

This clone was seen just once. The rearrangement uses TRBV12-3 or TRBV12-4 and TRBJ1-6; D gene uncertain. The V end was cut by 6 bases, the J end by 7 bases, with 10 bases between. The CDR3 sequence is 13 residues long. The CDR3 region is CASSPGRNSPLHF. Written as DNA, the CDR3 is TGTGCCAGCAGCCCCGGGAGAAATTCACCCCTCCACTTT.

The V call is TRBV6-5, the J call TRBJ2-7; 9 bases align to TRBD2. Germline lookup yields CDR1 MNHEY and CDR2 SVGAGI. J was trimmed by 2 bases and V by 8 bases; bases with no gene match: 7. The CDR3 loop spans 14 amino acids. The chain's CDR3 is CASRSSGTTYEQYF. CDR3 DNA: TGTGCCAGCCGATCTAGCGGGACCACCTACGAGCAGTACTTC.

The chain combines TRBV5-1 with TRBJ2-2; a possible D gene is TRBD1 (5 bases). This CDR3 has 14 residues. The V gene's germline CDR1 is SGHRS and CDR2 YFSETQ. Trimming left V 2 bases short and J 1 base short, with 6 bases between. The CDR3 sequence is CASSLTGNTGELFF. CDR3 in DNA: TGCGCCAGCAGCTTAACAGGGAACACCGGGGAGCTGTTTTTT.

The chain uses TRBV19 and TRBJ1-5, with 9 bases aligning to TRBD1. J was trimmed by 5 bases and V by 9 bases; bases with no gene match: 11. Germline V gene lookup returns CDR1 LNHDA and CDR2 SQIVND (reference sequence). The CDR3 sequence is 15 residues long. CDR3 residues: CASNQNDRGDQPQHF. In nucleotides, the CDR3 is TGTGCCAGCAATCAAAATGACAGGGGGGATCAGCCCCAGCATTTT.

This rearrangement joins TRBV19 to TRBJ1-5; TRBD1 is a possible D gene (5 bases). Germline V gene lookup returns CDR1 LNHDA and CDR2 SQIVND (reference sequence). The CDR3 length is 13 residues. Trimming cost V 3 bases and J 7 bases, with 10 bases left between them. The CDR3 DNA sequence: TGTGCCAGTAGTATGTCACAGGCACAGCCCCAGCATTTT. It specifies CASSMSQAQPQHF.

In this sample, this clone turned up a few times. The rearrangement joins TRBV2 to TRBJ1-5; TRBD1 agrees at 9 bases. Trimming took 5 bases from V and 6 from J; bases not matched to a gene: 8. Germline-derived CDR1 and CDR2 are SNHLY and FYNNEI. CDR3 length: 15 residues. The CDR3: CASSPGQGGRQPQHF. CDR3 sequence (DNA): TGTGCCAGCAGTCCGGGACAGGGTGGTCGTCAGCCCCAGCATTTT.

This chain connects TRBV19 to TRBJ1-6; no firm D call. The germline V gene has CDR1 LNHDA and CDR2 SQIVND (reference sequence). The CDR3 covers 14 residues. The germline V and J ends were trimmed by 2 bases and 18 bases, with 20 bases remaining between them. CDR3 DNA sequence: TGTGCCAGTAGTATACAGGTCGATGGCGTTAATTACCACTTT. Encoded protein: CASSIQVDGVNYHF.